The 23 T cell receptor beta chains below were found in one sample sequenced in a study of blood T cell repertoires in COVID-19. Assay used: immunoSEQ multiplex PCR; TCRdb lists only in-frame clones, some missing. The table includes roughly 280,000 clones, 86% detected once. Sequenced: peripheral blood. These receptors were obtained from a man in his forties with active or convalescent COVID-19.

CDR3 in amino acids: CASSFGLGAQETQYF. CDR3 DNA sequence: TGTGCCAGCAGTTTCGGCCTGGGAGCTCAAGAGACCCAGTACTTC. The chain uses TRBV28 and TRBJ2-5; D may be TRBD2 (5 bases). Trimming took 3 bases from V and 2 from J, leaving 13 bases between them. The CDR3 is 15 amino acids. Germline values: CDR1 MDHEN, CDR2 SYDVKM.

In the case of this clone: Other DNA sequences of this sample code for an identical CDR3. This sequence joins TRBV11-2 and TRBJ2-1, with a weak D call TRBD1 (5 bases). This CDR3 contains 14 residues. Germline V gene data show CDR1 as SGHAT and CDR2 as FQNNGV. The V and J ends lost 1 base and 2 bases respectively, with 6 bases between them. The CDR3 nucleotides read TGTGCCAGCAGCTTAGCAGGGCCCTACAATGAGCAGTTCTTC. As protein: CASSLAGPYNEQFF.

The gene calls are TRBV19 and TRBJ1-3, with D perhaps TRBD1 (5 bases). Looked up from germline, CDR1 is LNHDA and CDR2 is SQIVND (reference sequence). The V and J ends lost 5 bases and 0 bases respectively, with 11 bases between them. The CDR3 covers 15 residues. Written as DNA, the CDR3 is TGTGCCAGTAGTGGAGCGGGGGGCTCTGGAAACACCATATATTTT. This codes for CASSGAGGSGNTIYF.

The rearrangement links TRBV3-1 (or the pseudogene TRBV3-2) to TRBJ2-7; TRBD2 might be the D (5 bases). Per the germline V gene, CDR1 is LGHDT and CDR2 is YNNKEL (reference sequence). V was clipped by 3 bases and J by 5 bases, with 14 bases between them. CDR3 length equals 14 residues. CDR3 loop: CASSHRGQVHEQYF. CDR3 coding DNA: TGTGCCAGCAGCCATCGGGGTCAGGTCCACGAGCAGTACTTC.

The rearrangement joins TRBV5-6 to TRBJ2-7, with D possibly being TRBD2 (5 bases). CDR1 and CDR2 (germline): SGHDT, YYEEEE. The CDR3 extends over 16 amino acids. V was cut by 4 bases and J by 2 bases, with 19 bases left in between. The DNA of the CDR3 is TGTGCCAGCAGCCCCGGGGTCCCCGATTCAACCTACGAGCAGTACTTC. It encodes CASSPGVPDSTYEQYF.

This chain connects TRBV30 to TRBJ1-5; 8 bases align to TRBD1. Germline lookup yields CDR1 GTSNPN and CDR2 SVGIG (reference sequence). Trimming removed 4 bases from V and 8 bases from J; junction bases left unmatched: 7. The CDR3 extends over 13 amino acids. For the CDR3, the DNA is TGTGCCTGGACCACACAGGGGGTTGAGCCCCAGCATTTT. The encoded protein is CAWTTQGVEPQHF.

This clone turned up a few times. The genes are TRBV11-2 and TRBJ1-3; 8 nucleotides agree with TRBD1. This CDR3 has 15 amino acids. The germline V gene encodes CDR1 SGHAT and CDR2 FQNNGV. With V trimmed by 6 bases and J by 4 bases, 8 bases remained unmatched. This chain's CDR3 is CASRPGQDYGNTIYF. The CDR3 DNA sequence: TGTGCCAGCAGACCGGGACAGGACTACGGAAACACCATATATTTT.

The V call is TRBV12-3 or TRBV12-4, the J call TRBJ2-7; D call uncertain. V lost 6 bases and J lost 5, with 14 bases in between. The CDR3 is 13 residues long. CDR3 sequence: CASSISTVDEQYF. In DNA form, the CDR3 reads TGTGCCAGCAGCATATCAACTGTGGACGAGCAGTACTTC.

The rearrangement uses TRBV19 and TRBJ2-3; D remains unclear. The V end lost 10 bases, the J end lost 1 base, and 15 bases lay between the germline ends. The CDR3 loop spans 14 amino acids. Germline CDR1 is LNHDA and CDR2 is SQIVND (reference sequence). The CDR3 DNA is TGTGCCACCAACCGTGCAGGCCGCACAGATACGCAGTATTTT. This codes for CATNRAGRTDTQYF.

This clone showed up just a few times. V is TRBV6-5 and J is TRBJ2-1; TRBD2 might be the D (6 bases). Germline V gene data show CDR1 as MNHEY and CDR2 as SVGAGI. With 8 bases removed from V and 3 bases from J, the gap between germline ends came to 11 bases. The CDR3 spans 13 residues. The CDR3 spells CASAPDYYNEQFF. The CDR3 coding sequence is TGTGCCAGCGCCCCGGACTACTACAATGAGCAGTTCTTC.

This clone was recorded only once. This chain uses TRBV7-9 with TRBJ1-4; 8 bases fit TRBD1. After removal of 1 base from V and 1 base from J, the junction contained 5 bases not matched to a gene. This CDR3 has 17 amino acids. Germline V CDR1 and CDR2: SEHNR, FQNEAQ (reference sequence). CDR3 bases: TGTGCCAGCAGCTTAGGGCGGACAGGGAAAACTAATGAAAAACTGTTTTTT. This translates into CASSLGRTGKTNEKLFF.

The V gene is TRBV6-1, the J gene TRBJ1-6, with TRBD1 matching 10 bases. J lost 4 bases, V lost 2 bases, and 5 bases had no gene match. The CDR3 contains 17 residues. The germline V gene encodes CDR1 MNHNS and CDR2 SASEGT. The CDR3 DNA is TGTGCCAGCAGTGAATCGACAGGGGGCACGTATAATTCACCCCTCCACTTT. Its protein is CASSESTGGTYNSPLHF.

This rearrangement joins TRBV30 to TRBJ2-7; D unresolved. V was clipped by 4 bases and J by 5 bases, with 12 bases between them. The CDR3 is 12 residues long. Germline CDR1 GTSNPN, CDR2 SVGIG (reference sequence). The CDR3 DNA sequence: TGTGCCTGGAAGGAAGGAGAGAACGAGCAGTACTTC. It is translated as CAWKEGENEQYF.

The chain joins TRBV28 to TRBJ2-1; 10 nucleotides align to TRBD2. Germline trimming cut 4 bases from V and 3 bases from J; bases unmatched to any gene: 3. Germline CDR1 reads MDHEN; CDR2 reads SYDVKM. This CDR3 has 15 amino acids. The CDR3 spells CASSSSSGGYNEQFF. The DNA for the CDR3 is TGTGCCAGCAGTTCCTCTAGCGGGGGCTACAATGAGCAGTTCTTC. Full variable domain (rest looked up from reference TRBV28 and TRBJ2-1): DVKVTQSSRYLVKRTGEKVFLECVQDMDHENMFWYRQDPGLGLRLIYFSYDVKMKEKGDIPEGYSVSREKKERFSLILESASTNQTSMYLCASSSSSGGYNEQFFGPGTRLTVL.

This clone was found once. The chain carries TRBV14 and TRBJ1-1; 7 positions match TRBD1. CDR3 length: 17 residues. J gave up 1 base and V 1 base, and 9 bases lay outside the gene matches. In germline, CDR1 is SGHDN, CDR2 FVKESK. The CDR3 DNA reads TGTGCCAGCAGCCAAGCGCTACTGGGACAGCCGAACACTGAAGCTTTCTTT. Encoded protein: CASSQALLGQPNTEAFF.

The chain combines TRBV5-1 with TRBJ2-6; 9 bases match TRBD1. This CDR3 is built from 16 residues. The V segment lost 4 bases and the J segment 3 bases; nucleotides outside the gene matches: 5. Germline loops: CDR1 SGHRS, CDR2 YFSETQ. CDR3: CASSLQGAGGANVLTF. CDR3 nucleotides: TGCGCCAGCAGCCTACAGGGGGCGGGTGGGGCCAACGTCCTGACTTTC.

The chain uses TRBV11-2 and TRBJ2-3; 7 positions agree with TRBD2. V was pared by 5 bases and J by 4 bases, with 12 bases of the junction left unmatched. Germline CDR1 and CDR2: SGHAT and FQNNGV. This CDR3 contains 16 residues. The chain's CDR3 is CASSPSAGDGADTQYF. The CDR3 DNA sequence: TGTGCCAGCAGCCCCTCCGCGGGGGACGGGGCAGATACGCAGTATTTT. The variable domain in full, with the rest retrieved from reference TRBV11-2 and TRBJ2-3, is EAGVAQSPRYKIIEKRQSVAFWCNPISGHATLYWYQQILGQGPKLLIQFQNNGVVDDSQLPKDRFSAERLKGVDSTLKIQPAKLEDSAVYLCASSPSAGDGADTQYFGPGTRLTVL.

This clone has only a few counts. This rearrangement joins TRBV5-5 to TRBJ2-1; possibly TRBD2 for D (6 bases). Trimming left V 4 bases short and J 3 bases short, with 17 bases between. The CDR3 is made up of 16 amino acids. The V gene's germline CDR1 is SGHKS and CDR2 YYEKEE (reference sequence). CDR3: CASSLRRDLYYNEQFF. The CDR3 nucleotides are TGTGCCAGCAGCCTACGACGGGACTTATACTACAATGAGCAGTTCTTC.

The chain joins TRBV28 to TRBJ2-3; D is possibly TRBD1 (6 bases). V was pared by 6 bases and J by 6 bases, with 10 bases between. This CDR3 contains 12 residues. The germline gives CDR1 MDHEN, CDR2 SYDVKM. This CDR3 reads CASREQGDTQYF. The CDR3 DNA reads TGTGCCAGCAGAGAGCAGGGGGATACGCAGTATTTT.

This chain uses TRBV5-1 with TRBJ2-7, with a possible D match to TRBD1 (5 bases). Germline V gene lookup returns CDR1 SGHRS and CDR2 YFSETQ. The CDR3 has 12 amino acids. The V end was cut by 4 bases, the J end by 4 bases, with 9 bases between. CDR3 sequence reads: CASSPDRYEQYF. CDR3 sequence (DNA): TGCGCCAGCAGCCCCGACAGATACGAGCAGTACTTC.

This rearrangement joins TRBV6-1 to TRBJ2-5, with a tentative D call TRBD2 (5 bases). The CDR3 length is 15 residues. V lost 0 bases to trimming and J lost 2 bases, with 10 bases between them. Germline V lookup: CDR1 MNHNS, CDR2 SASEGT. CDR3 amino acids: CASSEAPGLQETQYF. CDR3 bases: TGTGCCAGCAGTGAAGCACCGGGATTACAAGAGACCCAGTACTTC.

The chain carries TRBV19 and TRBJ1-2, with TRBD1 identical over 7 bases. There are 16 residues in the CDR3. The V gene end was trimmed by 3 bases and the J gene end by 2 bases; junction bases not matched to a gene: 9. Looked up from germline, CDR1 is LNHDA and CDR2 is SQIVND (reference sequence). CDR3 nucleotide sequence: TGTGCCAGTAGTATGTCTGTGACAGGGCTGAACTATGGCTACACCTTC. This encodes CASSMSVTGLNYGYTF.

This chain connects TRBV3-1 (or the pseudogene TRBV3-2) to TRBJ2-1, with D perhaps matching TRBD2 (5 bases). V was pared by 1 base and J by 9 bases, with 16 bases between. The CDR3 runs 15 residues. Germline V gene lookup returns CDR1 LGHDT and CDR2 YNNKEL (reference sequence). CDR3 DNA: TGTGCCAGCAGCCAAGCGTTGAGTGGGAGTGGTGAGCAGTTCTTC. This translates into CASSQALSGSGEQFF.